This is a list of T cell receptor beta chains from one sample in a study of T cells after yellow fever vaccination. MiXCR was run by TCRdb on the 5' RACE reads, yielding one entry per CDR3 protein. The sample yields over 150,000 distinct CDR3 sequences, 6.2% seen once. Sample: CD4+ T cells sorted from PBMCs, taken on the day of the first yellow fever vaccination. The receptors stem from a man aged 18 to 30 who received the YFV17D yellow fever vaccine. Each CDR3 is given with its conserved first and last residue. Each record gives: V gene, CDR3 length, D gene, clone size, J gene, CDR3 DNA, CDR3 protein. D genes are given only for firm matches. The size field is filled for only some rows; it gives once, few, many or a size class.

>TRBV9|19|TRBD2|many|TRBJ2-2
TGTGCCAGCAGCGCCGGCCTAGCGGGGGGACTCGCGAACACCGGGGAGCTGTTTTTT
CASSAGLAGGLANTGELFF
>TRBV20-1|13|.|many|TRBJ2-4
TGCAGTGCTAGAGATGAACCCCTGGACATTCAGTACTTC
CSARDEPLDIQYF
>TRBV27|13|TRBD2|few|TRBJ2-1
TGTGCCTCCCGGGACAGCGGGGGGGATGAGCAGTTCTTC
CASRDSGGDEQFF
>TRBV4-3|15|.|many|TRBJ2-1
TGCGCCAGCAGCCAGGACGGCTACTCCTACAATGAGCAGTTCTTC
CASSQDGYSYNEQFF
>TRBV12-3/TRBV12-4|13|.|many|TRBJ1-5
TGTGCCAGCAGTTTAGAGTCCCATCAGCCCCAGCATTTT
CASSLESHQPQHF
>TRBV6-2/TRBV6-3|13|.|few|TRBJ1-2
TGTGCCAGCACCGACTTTCGGGAATCTGGCTACACCTTC
CASTDFRESGYTF
>TRBV2|13|.|many|TRBJ1-5
TGTGCCAGCACTGAAAATAGCAATCAGCCCCAGCATTTT
CASTENSNQPQHF
>TRBV19|15|TRBD1|many|TRBJ2-1
TGTGCCAGTAGTTGGTGGACAGGGACAGCCAGTGAGCAGTTCTTC
CASSWWTGTASEQFF
>TRBV4-3|18|.|few|TRBJ2-6
TGCGCCAGCAGCCAAGCCTACCCGTGGGGGTCTGGGGCCAACGTCCTGACTTTC
CASSQAYPWGSGANVLTF
>TRBV20-1|16|.|many|TRBJ1-2
TGCAGTGCTAGAGATTCGGGACTGGGCCTCGAACTGGGCTACACCTTC
CSARDSGLGLELGYTF
>TRBV5-1|18|.|many|TRBJ2-6
TGCGCCAGCGGCCCTAGGAAGGGTCCCCTCTCTGGGGCCAACGTCCTGACTTTC
CASGPRKGPLSGANVLTF
>TRBV6-2/TRBV6-3|14|.|.|TRBJ1-6
TGTGCCAGCAGTTTGCAGGGGACCGATTCACCCCTCCACTTT
CASSLQGTDSPLHF
>TRBV28|14|.|few|TRBJ1-4
TGTGCCAGCAGTTCCCCACCCGCCGGGGAAAAACTGTTTTTT
CASSSPPAGEKLFF
>TRBV7-6|14|.|.|TRBJ2-5
TGTGCCAGCAGCTTACCCGGCGGAAGGGACACCCAGTACTTC
CASSLPGGRDTQYF
>TRBV7-2|13|.|many|TRBJ2-5
TGTGCCAGCAGCTCCTCACCTGGGGAGACCCAGTACTTC
CASSSSPGETQYF
>TRBV12-3/TRBV12-4|15|.|.|TRBJ1-5
TGTGCCAGCAAACCTACAGGACCGTCCAGGCAGCCCCAGCATTTT
CASKPTGPSRQPQHF
>TRBV6-1|14|.|many|TRBJ1-1
TGTGCCAGCCCTGGACGGCGGGAGAACACTGAAGCTTTCTTT
CASPGRRENTEAFF
>TRBV4-1|16|TRBD1|many|TRBJ2-5
TGCGCCAGCAGCCAAGATCGGGGACAGGGCCAAGAGACCCAGTACTTC
CASSQDRGQGQETQYF
>TRBV5-1|14|TRBD1|many|TRBJ1-4
TGCGCCAGCAGCGTCGACAGGGGCGATGAAAAACTGTTTTTT
CASSVDRGDEKLFF
>TRBV27|13|.|few|TRBJ1-5
TGTGCCAGCAGTTTCGACCTGTATCAGCCCCAGCATTTT
CASSFDLYQPQHF
>TRBV6-2/TRBV6-3|15|TRBD2|.|TRBJ2-1
TGTGCCAGCAGCCTAGCGGGGGCTCTCTACAATGAGCAGTTCTTC
CASSLAGALYNEQFF
>TRBV29-1|11|TRBD1|.|TRBJ1-2
TGCAGCGCTCGACAGGGCGATGGCTACACCTTC
CSARQGDGYTF
>TRBV21-1|12|.|many|TRBJ2-1
TGTGCCAGCAGCAAAAGAGTGAATGAGCAGTTCTTC
CASSKRVNEQFF
>TRBV7-6|14|.|many|TRBJ2-3
TGTGCCAGCAGCTTATTAGGGCAGCGGGATACGCAGTATTTT
CASSLLGQRDTQYF
>TRBV12-3/TRBV12-4|16|TRBD2|many|TRBJ2-2
TGTGCCAGCAGTCCCTCCCTAGCGGGGGGAACCGGGGAGCTGTTTTTT
CASSPSLAGGTGELFF
>TRBV7-8|11|.|few|TRBJ1-1
TGTGCCAGCAGCCCTTTAAACGAAGCTTTCTTT
CASSPLNEAFF
>TRBV20-1|14|.|many|TRBJ2-1
TGCAGTGCGCTGGGGGGCGGCGGCTACTTTGAGCAGTTCTTC
CSALGGGGYFEQFF
>TRBV6-1|15|.|few|TRBJ1-2
TGTGCCAGCCTGCGGGACTTGACAGACCATTATGGCTACACCTTC
CASLRDLTDHYGYTF
>TRBV5-6|12|.|.|TRBJ1-1
TGTGCCAGCAGCTTGGGCCCCTCTAGAACTTTCTTT
CASSLGPSRTFF
>TRBV11-2|14|.|many|TRBJ2-1
TGTGCCAGCAGCTCAGGAAGGGGGGACAATGAGCAGTTCTTC
CASSSGRGDNEQFF
>TRBV15|14|TRBD1|.|TRBJ1-4
TGTGCCACCACCCCCGGGACAGGGGGCGAAAAACTGTTTTTT
CATTPGTGGEKLFF
>TRBV5-1|14|.|few|TRBJ2-5
TGCGCCAGCAGCTTGGAACAGCCTAGGGAGACCCAGTACTTC
CASSLEQPRETQYF
>TRBV20-1|16|.|many|TRBJ2-3
TGCAGTGCTAGAGATCGGGTGGTTTTTAGCACAGATACGCAGTATTTT
CSARDRVVFSTDTQYF
>TRBV5-1|16|.|many|TRBJ2-5
TGCGCCAGCAGCTTACCAGGACTTCCGGAGAGCGAGACCCAGTACTTC
CASSLPGLPESETQYF
>TRBV7-3|17|.|.|TRBJ2-6
TGTGCCAGCAGCCTTCTTCCCCCGGGGGCTGGGGCCAACGTCCTGACTTTC
CASSLLPPGAGANVLTF
>TRBV4-1|17|.|many|TRBJ2-2
TGCGCCAGCAGCCAACCCCAGGGATCAGATTACACCGGGGAGCTGTTTTTT
CASSQPQGSDYTGELFF
>TRBV6-5|14|.|.|TRBJ1-4
TGTGCCAGCAGTTACGGCAGGCCTAATGAAAAACTGTTTTTT
CASSYGRPNEKLFF
>TRBV12-3/TRBV12-4|15|TRBD1|few|TRBJ2-2
TGTGCCAGCAGTTTAGGGACAGGTAGAGCCGGGGAGCTGTTTTTT
CASSLGTGRAGELFF
>TRBV10-3|13|.|few|TRBJ2-1
TGTGCCATCAGTGTGACGCAAGACAATGAGCAGTTCTTC
CAISVTQDNEQFF